The 9 T cell receptor beta chains below come from one sample, sequenced in a study of vaccination and CD4 T cells after COVID-19. Indicated treatment: 10-day PBMC culture with coronavirus spike peptide pools or control peptides (ViraFEST assay). Antigens of these TCRs are unknown. Cultured CD4+ T cell DNA was sequenced using the Oncomine TCR Beta short-read assay. MiXCR, applied by TCRdb to the PCR reads, yields one record per CDR3 protein. The table includes 3,000 to 4,500 distinct CDR3 sequences, 30% to 40% detected once. Sequencing was performed on CD4+ T cells from blood, cultured in vitro. The receptors were sampled from a human donor who had recovered from COVID-19.

The gene calls are TRBV6-1 and TRBJ2-2; maybe TRBD2 (5 bases). The CDR3 consists of 15 residues. Germline CDR1 reads MNHNS; CDR2 reads SASEGT. Trimming removed 3 bases from V and 5 bases from J, with 13 bases in between. The CDR3 region is CASSEFGVGTGELFF. The DNA for the CDR3 is TGTGCCAGCAGTGAGTTCGGGGTGGGAACCGGGGAGCTGTTTTTT.

In this sample, this clonotype turned up a few times. The chain uses TRBV20-1 and TRBJ2-5; maybe TRBD1 (5 bases). Per the germline V gene, CDR1 is DFQATT and CDR2 is SNEGSKA (reference sequence). The CDR3 has 14 residues. V shed 2 bases and J shed 1 base, with 11 bases lying between them. This CDR3 is CSARTGASQETQYF. The CDR3 DNA sequence: TGCAGTGCTAGAACAGGTGCTAGCCAAGAGACCCAGTACTTC.

V usage is TRBV6-1 and J usage is TRBJ2-7; the match to TRBD2 covers 7 bases. This CDR3 is built from 14 residues. V lost 5 bases to trimming and J lost 6 bases; unmatched junction nucleotides: 10. Germline V gene lookup returns CDR1 MNHNS and CDR2 SASEGT. The CDR3 is CASSRGVTGGEQYF. The CDR3 DNA is TGTGCCAGCAGTCGCGGGGTCACGGGGGGCGAGCAGTACTTC.

V usage is TRBV5-1 and J usage is TRBJ1-1, with D tentatively TRBD1 (5 bases). The germline V and J ends were trimmed by 4 bases and 4 bases, with 14 bases remaining between them. The CDR3 runs to 14 residues. The germline V gene has CDR1 SGHRS and CDR2 YFSETQ. The DNA for the CDR3 is TGCGCCAGCAGCCCCCCCGGGACTATCACTGAAGCTTTCTTT. Residues: CASSPPGTITEAFF. Based on the CDR3 plus reference TRBV5-1 and TRBJ1-1, the full variable domain is KAGVTQTPRYLIKTRGQQVTLSCSPISGHRSVSWYQQTPGQGLQFLFEYFSETQRNKGNFPGRFSGRQFSNSRSEMNVSTLELGDSALYLCASSPPGTITEAFFGQGTRLTVV.

DNA for the CDR3: TGCAGTGCTAGCAGTTGGACGGGCGGCACTGAAGCTTTCTTT. It encodes CSASSWTGGTEAFF. The chain carries TRBV20-1 and TRBJ1-1; no firm D call. Germline-derived CDR1 and CDR2 are DFQATT and SNEGSKA (reference sequence). Trimming removed 3 bases from V and 4 bases from J, with 15 bases in between. This CDR3 contains 14 residues.

This clonotype has a handful of counts. The rearrangement uses TRBV12-3 or TRBV12-4 and TRBJ1-1; the match to TRBD1 covers 8 bases. CDR3 length: 12 amino acids. The J segment lost 5 bases and the V segment lost 5 bases, leaving 1 base of the junction unmatched. CDR3 amino acids: CASSRTGTEAFF. The CDR3 DNA follows: TGTGCCAGCAGTCGGACAGGGACTGAAGCTTTCTTT.

This clonotype turned up a few times. The chain is built from TRBV20-1 and TRBJ2-3; the match to TRBD2 covers 14 bases. This CDR3 has 15 amino acids. After removal of 5 bases from V and 2 bases from J, the junction contained 3 bases not matched to a gene. Looked up from germline, CDR1 is DFQATT and CDR2 is SNEGSKA (reference sequence). CDR3 loop: CSASGLAGVTDTQYF. The CDR3 nucleotides read TGCAGTGCTTCGGGACTAGCGGGGGTCACAGATACGCAGTATTTT.

By share, this clonotype ranks as medium-sized. The chain couples TRBV20-1 to TRBJ1-6; D is unclear. The germline gives CDR1 DFQATT, CDR2 SNEGSKA (reference sequence). Trimming left V 3 bases short and J 4 bases short, with 13 bases between. The CDR3 has 15 residues. The CDR3 bases are TGCAGTGCTAGGACGGAGAAAGGGTATAATTCACCCCTCCACTTT. This translates into CSARTEKGYNSPLHF.

The genes are TRBV15 and TRBJ1-2; no definite D call. This CDR3 comprises 14 residues. V was shortened by 0 bases and J by 1 base, with 6 bases between the two germline ends. Germline-derived CDR1 and CDR2 are LNHNV and YYDKDF (reference sequence). Here the CDR3 DNA reads TGTGCCACCAGCAGAGATCCCCTTAACTATGGCTACACCTTC. Amino acids: CATSRDPLNYGYTF. Based on the CDR3 plus reference TRBV15 and TRBJ1-2, the full variable domain is DAMVIQNPRYQVTQFGKPVTLSCSQTLNHNVMYWYQQKSSQAPKLLFHYYDKDFNNEADTPDNFQSRRPNTSFCFLDIRSPGLGDTAMYLCATSRDPLNYGYTFGSGTRLTVV.